The 3 T cell receptor beta chains in this list originate from one sample, sequenced in a study of T cells in Graves' hyperthyroidism and ophthalmopathy. Using RNA transcripts as the source, TCR beta CDR3 regions were amplified. The HTBI primer set was used in a first-round RT-PCR of the TCR CDR3. TCRdb called the multiplex PCR reads again in MiXCR, with one record for every CDR3 protein. In the table there are hundreds of thousands of distinct CDR3 sequences, 12% to 15% of which are singletons. The sequenced sample was blood. The receptors were gathered from a woman in her forties with Graves' hyperthyroidism.

This clonotype was observed at least ten times. This chain joins TRBV20-1 and TRBJ2-3; maybe TRBD1 (6 bases). V was shortened by 4 bases and J by 6 bases, with 14 bases between the two germline ends. The CDR3 runs to 13 residues. CDR1 and CDR2 from the germline V gene are DFQATT and SNEGSKA (reference sequence). CDR3 loop: CSATRAGVDTQYF. The CDR3 region has the DNA TGCAGTGCTACTCGTGCAGGGGTTGATACGCAGTATTTT.

In this sample, this clonotype turned up many times. The J gene is TRBJ2-7, the V gene TRBV15; D is unclear. Germline V lookup: CDR1 LNHNV, CDR2 YYDKDF (reference sequence). Trimming shortened V by 1 base and J by 1 base, and 8 bases separated the two germline ends. This CDR3 contains 14 residues. The CDR3 here is CATSRVVDSYEQYF. The CDR3 DNA reads TGTGCCACCAGCAGAGTTGTAGATTCCTACGAGCAGTACTTC.

This clonotype was counted ten times or more. The chain has TRBV30 and TRBJ1-1; TRBD1 matches at 11 bases. The J segment lost 3 bases and the V segment lost 3 bases, leaving 3 bases of the junction unmatched. The CDR3 has 14 residues. Germline-derived CDR1 and CDR2 are GTSNPN and SVGIG (reference sequence). This CDR3 reads CAWSRDRGYTEAFF. CDR3 sequence (DNA): TGTGCCTGGAGCCGGGACAGGGGGTACACTGAAGCTTTCTTT.